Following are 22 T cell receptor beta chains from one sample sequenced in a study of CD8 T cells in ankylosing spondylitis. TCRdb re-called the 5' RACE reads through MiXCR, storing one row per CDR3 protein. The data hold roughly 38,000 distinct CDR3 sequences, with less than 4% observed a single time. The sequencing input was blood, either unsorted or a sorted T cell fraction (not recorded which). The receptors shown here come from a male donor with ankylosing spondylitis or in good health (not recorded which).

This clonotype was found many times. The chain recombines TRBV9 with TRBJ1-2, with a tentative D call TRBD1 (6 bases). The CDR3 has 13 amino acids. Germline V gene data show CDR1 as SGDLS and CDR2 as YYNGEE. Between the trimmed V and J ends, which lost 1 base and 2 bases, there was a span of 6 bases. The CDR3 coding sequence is TGTGCCAGCAGCGTAACAGGGAACTATGGCTACACCTTC. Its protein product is CASSVTGNYGYTF.

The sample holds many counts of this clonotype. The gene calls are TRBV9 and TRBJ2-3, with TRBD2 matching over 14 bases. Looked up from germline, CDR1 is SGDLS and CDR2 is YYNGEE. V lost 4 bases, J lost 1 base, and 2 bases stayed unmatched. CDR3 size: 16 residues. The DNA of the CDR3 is TGTGCCAGCAGCCTGGGACTAGCGGGGGGCACAGATACGCAGTATTTT. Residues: CASSLGLAGGTDTQYF.

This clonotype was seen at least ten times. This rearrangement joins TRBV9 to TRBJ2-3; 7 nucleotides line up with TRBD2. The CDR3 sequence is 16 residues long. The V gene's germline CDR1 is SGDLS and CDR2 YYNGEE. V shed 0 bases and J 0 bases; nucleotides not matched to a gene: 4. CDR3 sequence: CASSVGLAHSTDTQYF. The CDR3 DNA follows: TGTGCCAGCAGCGTAGGACTAGCCCATAGCACAGATACGCAGTATTTT.

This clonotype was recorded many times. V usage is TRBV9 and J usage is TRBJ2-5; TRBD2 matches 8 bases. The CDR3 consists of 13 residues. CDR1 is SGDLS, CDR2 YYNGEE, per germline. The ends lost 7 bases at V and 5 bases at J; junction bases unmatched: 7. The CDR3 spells CASGRGGLETQYF. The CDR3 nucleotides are TGTGCCAGCGGACGGGGGGGTTTGGAGACCCAGTACTTC.

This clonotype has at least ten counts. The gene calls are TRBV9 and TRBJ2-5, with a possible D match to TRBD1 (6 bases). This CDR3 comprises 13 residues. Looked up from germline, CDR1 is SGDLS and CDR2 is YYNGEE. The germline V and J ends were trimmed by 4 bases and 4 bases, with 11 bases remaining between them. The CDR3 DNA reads TGTGCCAGCAGCACTTTACAGGGAGAGACCCAGTACTTC. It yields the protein CASSTLQGETQYF. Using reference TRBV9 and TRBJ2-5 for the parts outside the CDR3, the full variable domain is DSGVTQTPKHLITATGQRVTLRCSPRSGDLSVYWYQQSLDQGLQFLIQYYNGEERAKGNILERFSAQQFPDLHSELNLSSLELGDSALYFCASSTLQGETQYFGPGTRLLVL.

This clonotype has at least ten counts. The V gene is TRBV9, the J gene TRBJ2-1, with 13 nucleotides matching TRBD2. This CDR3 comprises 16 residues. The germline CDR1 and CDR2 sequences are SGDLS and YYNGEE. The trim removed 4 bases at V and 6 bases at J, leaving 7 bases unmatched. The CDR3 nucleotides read TGTGCCAGCAGCTTCGGACTAGCGGGAGTATCCAATGAGCAGTTCTTC. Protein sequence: CASSFGLAGVSNEQFF.

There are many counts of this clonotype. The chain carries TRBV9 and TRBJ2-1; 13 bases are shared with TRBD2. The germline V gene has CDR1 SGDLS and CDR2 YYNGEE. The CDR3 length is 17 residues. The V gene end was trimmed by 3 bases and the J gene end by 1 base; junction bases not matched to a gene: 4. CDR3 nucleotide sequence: TGTGCCAGCAGCGGATTACTAGCGGGAGGGTCCTACAATGAGCAGTTCTTC. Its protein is CASSGLLAGGSYNEQFF. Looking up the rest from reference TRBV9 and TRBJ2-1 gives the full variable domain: DSGVTQTPKHLITATGQRVTLRCSPRSGDLSVYWYQQSLDQGLQFLIQYYNGEERAKGNILERFSAQQFPDLHSELNLSSLELGDSALYFCASSGLLAGGSYNEQFFGPGTRLTVL.

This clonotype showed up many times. CDR3 nucleotide sequence: TGTGCCAGCAGCCCCGGAGGGAGGTCTAATGAAAAACTGTTTTTT. Protein product: CASSPGGRSNEKLFF. The chain carries TRBV9 and TRBJ1-4; no definite D call. V lost 4 bases to trimming and J lost 3 bases, with 13 bases between them. Germline V gene sequence: CDR1 SGDLS, CDR2 YYNGEE. This CDR3 spans 15 amino acids.

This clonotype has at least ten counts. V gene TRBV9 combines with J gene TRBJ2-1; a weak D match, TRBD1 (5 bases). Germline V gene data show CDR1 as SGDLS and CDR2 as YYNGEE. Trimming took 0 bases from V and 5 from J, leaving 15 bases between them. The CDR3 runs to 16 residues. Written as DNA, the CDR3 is TGTGCCAGCAGCGTAGAGGCGAATCACAGGCACAATGAGCAGTTCTTC. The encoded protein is CASSVEANHRHNEQFF.

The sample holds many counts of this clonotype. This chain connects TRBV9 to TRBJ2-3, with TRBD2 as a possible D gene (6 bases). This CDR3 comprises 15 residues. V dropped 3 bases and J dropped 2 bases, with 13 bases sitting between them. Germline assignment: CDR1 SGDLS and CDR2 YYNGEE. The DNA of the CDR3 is TGTGCCAGCAGCGGCGGGGCAGGGATCACAGATACGCAGTATTTT. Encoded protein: CASSGGAGITDTQYF.

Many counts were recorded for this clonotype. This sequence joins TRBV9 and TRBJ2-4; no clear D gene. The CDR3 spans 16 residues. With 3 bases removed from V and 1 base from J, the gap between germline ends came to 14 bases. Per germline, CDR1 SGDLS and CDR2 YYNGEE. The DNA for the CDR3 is TGTGCCAGCAGCGCCGCCCCGACGGCGGCCAAAAACATTCAGTACTTC. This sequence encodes CASSAAPTAAKNIQYF.

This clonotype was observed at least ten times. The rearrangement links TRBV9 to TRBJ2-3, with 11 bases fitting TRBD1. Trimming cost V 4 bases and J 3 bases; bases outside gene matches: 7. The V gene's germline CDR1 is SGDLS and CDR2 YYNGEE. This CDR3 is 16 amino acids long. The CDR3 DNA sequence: TGTGCCAGCAGCCCCCGGGACAGGGGGAGGACAGATACGCAGTATTTT. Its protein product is CASSPRDRGRTDTQYF.

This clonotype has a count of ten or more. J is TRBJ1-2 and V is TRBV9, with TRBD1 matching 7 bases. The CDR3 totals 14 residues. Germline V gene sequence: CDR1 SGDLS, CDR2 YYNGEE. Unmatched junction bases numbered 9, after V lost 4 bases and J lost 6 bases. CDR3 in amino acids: CASSLRGTVDGYTF. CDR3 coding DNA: TGTGCCAGCAGCCTTCGGGGGACAGTAGATGGCTACACCTTC. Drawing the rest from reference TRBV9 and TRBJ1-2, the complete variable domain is DSGVTQTPKHLITATGQRVTLRCSPRSGDLSVYWYQQSLDQGLQFLIQYYNGEERAKGNILERFSAQQFPDLHSELNLSSLELGDSALYFCASSLRGTVDGYTFGSGTRLTVV.

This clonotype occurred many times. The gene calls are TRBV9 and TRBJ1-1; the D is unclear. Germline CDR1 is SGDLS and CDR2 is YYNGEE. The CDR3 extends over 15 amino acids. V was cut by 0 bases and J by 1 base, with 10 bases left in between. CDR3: CASSVGRRGNTEAFF. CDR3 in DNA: TGTGCCAGCAGCGTAGGTAGAAGAGGGAACACTGAAGCTTTCTTT.

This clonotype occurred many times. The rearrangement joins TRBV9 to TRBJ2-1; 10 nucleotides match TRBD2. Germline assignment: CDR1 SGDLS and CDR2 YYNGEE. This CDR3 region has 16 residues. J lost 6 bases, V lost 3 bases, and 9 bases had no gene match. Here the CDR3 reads CASSARPSGSSNEQFF. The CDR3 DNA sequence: TGTGCCAGCAGCGCGAGACCTAGCGGGAGTTCCAATGAGCAGTTCTTC.

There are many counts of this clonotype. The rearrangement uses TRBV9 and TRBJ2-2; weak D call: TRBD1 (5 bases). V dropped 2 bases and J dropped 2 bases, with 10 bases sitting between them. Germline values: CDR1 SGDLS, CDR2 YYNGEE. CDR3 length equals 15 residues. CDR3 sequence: CASSVRQINTGELFF. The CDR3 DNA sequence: TGTGCCAGCAGCGTCCGACAGATCAACACCGGGGAGCTGTTTTTT.

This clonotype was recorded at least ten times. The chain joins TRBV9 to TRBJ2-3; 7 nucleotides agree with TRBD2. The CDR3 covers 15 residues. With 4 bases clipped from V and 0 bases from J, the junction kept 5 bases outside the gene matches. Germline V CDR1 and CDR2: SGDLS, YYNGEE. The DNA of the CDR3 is TGTGCCAGCAGCCCATGGCGGGGGAGCACAGATACGCAGTATTTT. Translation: CASSPWRGSTDTQYF.

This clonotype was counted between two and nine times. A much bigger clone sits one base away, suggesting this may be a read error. CDR3 amino acids: CASSVGGRTVQNTEAFF. In nucleotides, the CDR3 is TGTGCCAGCAGCGTAGGGGGCAGGACCGTCCAGAACACTGAAGCTTTCTTT. The rearrangement joins TRBV9 to TRBJ1-1; D is perhaps TRBD1 (5 bases). This CDR3 spans 17 amino acids. V dropped 0 bases and J dropped 1 base, with 16 bases sitting between them. The germline CDR1 and CDR2 sequences are SGDLS and YYNGEE.

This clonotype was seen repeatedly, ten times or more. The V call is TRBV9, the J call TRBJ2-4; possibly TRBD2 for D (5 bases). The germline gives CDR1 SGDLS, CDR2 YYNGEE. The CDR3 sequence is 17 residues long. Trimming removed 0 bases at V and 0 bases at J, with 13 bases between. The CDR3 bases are TGTGCCAGCAGCGTAGATTTAGCCGGAGGAGCCAAAAACATTCAGTACTTC. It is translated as CASSVDLAGGAKNIQYF.

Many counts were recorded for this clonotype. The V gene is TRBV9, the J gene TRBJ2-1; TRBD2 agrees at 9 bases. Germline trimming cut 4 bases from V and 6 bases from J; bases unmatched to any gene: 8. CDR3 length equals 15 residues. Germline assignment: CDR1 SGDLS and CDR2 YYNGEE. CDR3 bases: TGTGCCAGCAGCCGGACTAGCGACCTGTCCAATGAGCAGTTCTTC. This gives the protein CASSRTSDLSNEQFF.

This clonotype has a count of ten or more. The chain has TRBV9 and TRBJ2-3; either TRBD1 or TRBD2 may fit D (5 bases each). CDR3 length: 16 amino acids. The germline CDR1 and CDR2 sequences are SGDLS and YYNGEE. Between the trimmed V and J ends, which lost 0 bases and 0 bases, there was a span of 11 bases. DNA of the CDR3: TGTGCCAGCAGCGTAGATATGGGACGGAGCACAGATACGCAGTATTTT. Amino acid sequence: CASSVDMGRSTDTQYF.

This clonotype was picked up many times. CDR3 bases: TGTGCCAGCAGCGCAATACAGGGGCGGGGAACCGGGGAGCTGTTTTTT. Translating it yields CASSAIQGRGTGELFF. This sequence joins TRBV9 and TRBJ2-2, with D perhaps matching TRBD1 (7 bases). The CDR3 length is 16 residues. Trimming took 3 bases from V and 5 from J, leaving 17 bases between them. CDR1 is SGDLS, CDR2 YYNGEE, per germline. Full variable domain (remainder filled in from reference TRBV9 and TRBJ2-2): DSGVTQTPKHLITATGQRVTLRCSPRSGDLSVYWYQQSLDQGLQFLIQYYNGEERAKGNILERFSAQQFPDLHSELNLSSLELGDSALYFCASSAIQGRGTGELFFGEGSRLTVL.